Presented here are 20 T cell receptor beta chains from one specimen sequenced in a study of cytomegalovirus exposure and HLA in healthy donors (dated by TCRdb to 2015 to 2018). Libraries were made using the immunoSEQ multiplex PCR assay. For the multiplex PCR, a mixture combining 60 forward primers for TCR Vbeta segments and 13 reverse primers for TCR Jbeta segments was used. Drawn from immuneACCESS, this table holds only the in-frame rearrangements with V and J called that TCRdb kept. Clones are partly lost; checked studies trace under half to an unresolved V gene and leave the rest unexplained. This sample's records show roughly 53,000 clones. Together, the top ten hold 2% to 2.5% of the sample. Sequencing was done on a sample of PBMCs. The receptor set was obtained from a female donor in good health and CMV-seronegative.

CDR3 coding DNA: TGTGCCAGTAGTACCCCGGGACAGGGAAACGGGTACGAGCAGTACTTC. Encoded protein: CASSTPGQGNGYEQYF. V is TRBV19 and J is TRBJ2-7; 9 bases are shared with TRBD1. Germline V CDR1 and CDR2: LNHDA, SQIVND (reference sequence). The CDR3 sequence is 16 residues long. J lost 4 bases, V lost 4 bases, and 11 bases had no gene match.

The chain uses TRBV6-6 and TRBJ2-7; the match to TRBD1 covers 8 bases. Trimming removed 2 bases from V and 0 bases from J; junction bases left unmatched: 6. The V gene's germline CDR1 is MNHNY and CDR2 SVGAGI (reference sequence). CDR3 length: 16 amino acids. CDR3 in amino acids: CASSYPRTGSSYEQYF. In DNA form, the CDR3 reads TGTGCCAGCAGTTACCCAAGGACAGGGAGCTCCTACGAGCAGTACTTC.

The genes are TRBV6-6 and TRBJ2-5; 8 bases fit TRBD1. This CDR3 has 16 amino acids. V lost 5 bases, J lost 3 bases, and 11 bases stayed unmatched. Germline V gene data show CDR1 as MNHNY and CDR2 as SVGAGI (reference sequence). DNA for the CDR3: TGTGCCAGCAGTCGCCCTACGAGACAGGGGAAAGAGACCCAGTACTTC. Translated, it gives CASSRPTRQGKETQYF.

The rearrangement joins TRBV6-5 to TRBJ1-1, with no clear D. V lost 0 bases to trimming and J lost 5 bases, with 13 bases between them. From germline, CDR1 is MNHEY and CDR2 SVGAGI. The CDR3 is made up of 15 amino acids. The CDR3 nucleotides read TGTGCCAGCAGTTACTCCAGCAGGTCTCTTACTGAAGCTTTCTTT. Translating gives CASSYSSRSLTEAFF.

The chain carries TRBV23-1 and TRBJ2-5; perhaps TRBD1 as D (6 bases). TRBV23-1 is given ORF status, its function remaining uncertain. This CDR3 contains 16 residues. V was pared by 3 bases and J by 5 bases, with 19 bases between. The CDR3 loop is CASSHYRTVKEETQYF. The CDR3 DNA reads TGCGCCAGCAGTCATTACCGGACAGTGAAAGAGGAGACCCAGTACTTC.

The CDR3 is CASDRGLAPRTDTQYF. The DNA for the CDR3 is TGTGCCAGTGACAGGGGTTTGGCCCCACGCACAGATACGCAGTATTTT. J is TRBJ2-3 and V is TRBV25-1; 8 bases are a match to TRBD1. There are 16 residues in the CDR3. The V gene end was trimmed by 9 bases and the J gene end by 1 base; junction bases not matched to a gene: 12. Per germline, CDR1 MGHDK and CDR2 SYGVNS.

The gene calls are TRBV29-1 and TRBJ1-1; TRBD1 is a possible D gene (5 bases). This CDR3 is 12 amino acids long. Germline assignment: CDR1 SQVTM and CDR2 ANQGSEA. The V end was cut by 4 bases, the J end by 7 bases, with 13 bases between. Here the CDR3 reads CSVAAGQIEAFF. For the CDR3, the DNA is TGCAGCGTTGCGGCAGGGCAGATTGAAGCTTTCTTT.

DNA for the CDR3: TGCGCCAGCAGCCAAGTGGGACTAGTCAGTGAGCAGTTCTTC. Translation gives CASSQVGLVSEQFF. The chain uses TRBV4-1 and TRBJ2-1; 8 nucleotides line up with TRBD2. The CDR3 is 14 residues long. Germline V CDR1 and CDR2: MGHRA, YSYEKL. The junction had 5 bases not matched to a gene; V was cut back by 1 base and J by 9 bases.

The chain links TRBV29-1 to TRBJ1-2; 10 bases are shared with TRBD1. With 3 bases clipped from V and 5 bases from J, the junction kept 9 bases outside the gene matches. The CDR3 sequence is 15 residues long. Germline assignment: CDR1 SQVTM and CDR2 ANQGSEA. The CDR3 sequence is CSVDSRGTGEYGYTF. The CDR3 region has the DNA TGCAGCGTTGATTCTAGGGGGACAGGGGAGTATGGCTACACCTTC.

J is TRBJ2-2 and V is TRBV6-6; 9 nucleotides agree with TRBD1. Germline-derived CDR1 and CDR2 are MNHNY and SVGAGI (reference sequence). This CDR3 spans 16 amino acids. J was trimmed by 1 base and V by 5 bases; bases with no gene match: 5. CDR3 nucleotide sequence: TGTGCCAGCAGTCTACCGGGACAGGGGAACACCGGGGAGCTGTTTTTT. Its translation is CASSLPGQGNTGELFF.

V and J are TRBV18 and TRBJ1-1; 11 bases map to TRBD1. This CDR3 has 19 residues. The V and J ends lost 3 bases and 1 base, in that order; junction bases with no gene match: 13. Looked up from germline, CDR1 is KGHSH and CDR2 is LQKENI. DNA for the CDR3: TGTGCCAGCTCACCCCGTCTTCGGACAGGGGGCGGAGGGAACACTGAAGCTTTCTTT. This encodes CASSPRLRTGGGGNTEAFF.

The J gene is TRBJ1-1, the V gene TRBV7-6; 10 nucleotides align to TRBD1. The V segment lost 4 bases and the J segment 5 bases; nucleotides outside the gene matches: 7. The germline V gene has CDR1 SGHVS and CDR2 FNYEAQ. The CDR3 length is 15 residues. The CDR3 region has the DNA TGTGCCAGCAGCTCCGGGACAGGGGCACGGACTGAAGCTTTCTTT. Protein: CASSSGTGARTEAFF.

V usage is TRBV29-1 and J usage is TRBJ2-7; D might be TRBD1 (6 bases). V lost 6 bases and J 4 bases, leaving 10 bases between the germline ends. The CDR3 spans 11 residues. Germline V CDR1 and CDR2: SQVTM, ANQGSEA. The CDR3: CSVEDSYEQYF. The CDR3 bases are TGCAGCGTAGAGGACAGTTACGAGCAGTACTTC.

This rearrangement joins TRBV29-1 to TRBJ1-1; no clear D. The CDR3 covers 10 residues. From germline, CDR1 is SQVTM and CDR2 ANQGSEA. V lost 5 bases to trimming and J lost 3 bases, with 4 bases between them. CDR3 sequence (DNA): TGCAGCGTTTATTACACTGAAGCTTTCTTT. Translation gives CSVYYTEAFF.

This rearrangement joins TRBV5-4 to TRBJ2-3; 10 bases are a match to TRBD2. The germline V gene encodes CDR1 SGHNT and CDR2 YYREEE (reference sequence). With 4 bases clipped from V and 2 bases from J, the junction kept 7 bases outside the gene matches. This CDR3 region has 16 residues. This CDR3 is CASSRGTSVDTDTQYF. The CDR3 DNA reads TGTGCCAGCAGCCGCGGGACTAGCGTCGACACAGATACGCAGTATTTT.

J is TRBJ1-1 and V is TRBV14; D gene unclear. CDR1 and CDR2 from the germline V gene are SGHDN and FVKESK. The CDR3 loop spans 16 amino acids. V was shortened by 4 bases and J by 5 bases, with 20 bases between the two germline ends. Written as DNA, the CDR3 is TGTGCCAGCAGCCTTAAGATTCCTAAGGCAGGAACTGAAGCTTTCTTT. As protein: CASSLKIPKAGTEAFF.

The chain uses TRBV9 and TRBJ2-1; D perhaps matches TRBD2 (6 bases). The CDR3 runs 14 residues. With 0 bases removed from V and 10 bases from J, the gap between germline ends came to 14 bases. Germline CDR1 SGDLS, CDR2 YYNGEE. This CDR3 reads CASSVAGEAGEQFF. The CDR3 coding sequence is TGTGCCAGCAGCGTAGCGGGAGAGGCGGGCGAGCAGTTCTTC.

The chain links TRBV29-1 to TRBJ2-2; D is possibly TRBD1 (6 bases). CDR3 length: 14 residues. The ends were cut back, 2 bases at V and 1 base at J, with 8 bases in the middle. Germline assignment: CDR1 SQVTM and CDR2 ANQGSEA. The CDR3 DNA reads TGCAGCGTTGAACGACAGGAGAACACCGGGGAGCTGTTTTTT. Translation gives CSVERQENTGELFF.

The chain is built from TRBV9 and TRBJ2-7, with 9 positions matching TRBD1. The junction had 8 bases not matched to a gene; V was cut back by 7 bases and J by 6 bases. Germline values: CDR1 SGDLS, CDR2 YYNGEE. CDR3 length equals 13 residues. The CDR3 DNA reads TGTGCCAGCGCCCGGACAGGGGATTCCGAGCAGTACTTC. Amino acid sequence: CASARTGDSEQYF. Together with reference TRBV9 and TRBJ2-7, the CDR3 gives the full variable domain: DSGVTQTPKHLITATGQRVTLRCSPRSGDLSVYWYQQSLDQGLQFLIQYYNGEERAKGNILERFSAQQFPDLHSELNLSSLELGDSALYFCASARTGDSEQYFGPGTRLTVT.

This chain joins TRBV5-4 and TRBJ1-2; TRBD1 matches 8 bases. This CDR3 comprises 16 residues. Germline CDR1 reads SGHNT; CDR2 reads YYREEE (reference sequence). V shed 3 bases, J shed 4 bases, and the junction held 11 bases outside the gene matches. This CDR3 is CASSSPGRGPSYGYTF. The CDR3 bases are TGTGCCAGCAGCTCCCCGGGCAGGGGGCCAAGCTATGGCTACACCTTC.